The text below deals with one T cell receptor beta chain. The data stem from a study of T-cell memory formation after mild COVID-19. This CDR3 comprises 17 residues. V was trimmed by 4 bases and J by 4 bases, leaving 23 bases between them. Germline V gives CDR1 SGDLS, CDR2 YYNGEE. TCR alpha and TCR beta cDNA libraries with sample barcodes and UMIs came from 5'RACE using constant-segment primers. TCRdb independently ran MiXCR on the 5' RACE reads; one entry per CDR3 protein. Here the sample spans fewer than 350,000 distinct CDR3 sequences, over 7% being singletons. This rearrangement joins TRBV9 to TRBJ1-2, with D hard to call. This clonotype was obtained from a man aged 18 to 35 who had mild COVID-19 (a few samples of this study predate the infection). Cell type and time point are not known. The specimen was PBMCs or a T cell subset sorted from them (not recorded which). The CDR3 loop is CASSPHSGPYPPYGYTF. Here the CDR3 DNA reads TGTGCCAGCAGCCCCCATAGTGGACCGTACCCTCCCTATGGCTACACCTTC.